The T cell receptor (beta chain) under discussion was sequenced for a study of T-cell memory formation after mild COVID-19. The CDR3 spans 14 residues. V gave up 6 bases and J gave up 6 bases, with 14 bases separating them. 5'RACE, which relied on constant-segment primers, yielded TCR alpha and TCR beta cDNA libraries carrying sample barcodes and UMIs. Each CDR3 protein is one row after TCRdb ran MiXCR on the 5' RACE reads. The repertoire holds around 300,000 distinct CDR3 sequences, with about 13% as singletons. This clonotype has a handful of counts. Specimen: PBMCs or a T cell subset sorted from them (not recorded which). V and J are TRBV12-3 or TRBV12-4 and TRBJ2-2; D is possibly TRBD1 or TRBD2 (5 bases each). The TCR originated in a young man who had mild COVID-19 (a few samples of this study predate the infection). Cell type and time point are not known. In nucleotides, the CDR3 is TGTGCCAGCAGGTGGTCGGGGACCCCCGGGGAGCTGTTTTTT. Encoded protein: CASRWSGTPGELFF.